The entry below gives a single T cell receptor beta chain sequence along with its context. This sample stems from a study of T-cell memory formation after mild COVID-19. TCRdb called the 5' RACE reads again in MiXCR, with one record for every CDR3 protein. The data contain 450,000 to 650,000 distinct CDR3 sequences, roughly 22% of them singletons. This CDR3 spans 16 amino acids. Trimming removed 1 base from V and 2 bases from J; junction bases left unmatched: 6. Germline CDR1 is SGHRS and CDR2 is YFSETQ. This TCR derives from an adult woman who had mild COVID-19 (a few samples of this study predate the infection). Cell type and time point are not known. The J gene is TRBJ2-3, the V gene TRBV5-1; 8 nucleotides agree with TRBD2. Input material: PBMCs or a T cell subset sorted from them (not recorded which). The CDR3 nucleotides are TGCGCCAGCAGCTTGTATGGCGGGGGGACCACAGATACGCAGTATTTT. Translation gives CASSLYGGGTTDTQYF.